Listed below are T cell receptor beta chains from one sample, sequenced in a study of Ad26.COV2.S vaccination and SARS-CoV-2 variants. This table comes from immunoSEQ multiplex PCR, and its TCRdb copy is limited to in-frame clones, with some not included. The top ten hold 1.5% to 2% of the sample, which has 350,000 to 600,000 clones, roughly 87% seen once. Sequencing used peripheral blood, obtained in a trial of Ad26.COV2.S vaccine versus placebo. These receptors all stem from a person between 18 and 65 years old who received the Ad26.COV2.S COVID-19 vaccine or a placebo. The CDR3 runs from the conserved cysteine through the conserved F or W. A D gene is named only where the DNA matches it firmly. Clone size is shown for a subset of rows, as once, few, many or a class of expanded clone.

length,size,V,D,J,CDR3,DNA
14,NA,TRBV18,NA,TRBJ1-2,CASSPPSLTDGYTF,TGTGCCAGCTCACCACCGAGTCTGACCGATGGCTACACCTTC
16,NA,TRBV7-6,NA,TRBJ2-3,CASSTPRDIGTDTQYF,TGTGCCAGCAGCACCCCCCGGGACATAGGCACAGATACGCAGTATTTT
16,NA,TRBV19,NA,TRBJ1-5,CASSIVGTYSNQPQHF,TGTGCCAGTAGTATAGTCGGTACTTATAGCAATCAGCCCCAGCATTTT
13,NA,TRBV12-3/TRBV12-4,NA,TRBJ1-5,CASSRLGVVAQHF,TGTGCCAGCAGTCGCCTTGGGGTCGTAGCCCAGCATTTT
11,NA,TRBV6-5,NA,TRBJ1-2,CASRVASADTF,TGTGCCAGCAGAGTAGCATCTGCGGACACCTTC
15,NA,TRBV11-2,NA,TRBJ1-4,CASSLVTGANEKLFF,TGTGCCAGCAGCCTAGTGACGGGGGCTAATGAAAAACTGTTTTTT
16,NA,TRBV24-1,TRBD1,TRBJ1-4,CATRSERTGRGEKLFF,TGTGCCACCAGATCAGAACGGACAGGGCGAGGGGAAAAACTGTTTTTT
15,NA,TRBV2,TRBD1,TRBJ1-4,CASANRGMTNEKLFF,TGTGCCAGCGCCAACAGGGGGATGACTAATGAAAAACTGTTTTTT
15,NA,TRBV4-1,TRBD2,TRBJ2-1,CASRRLADSYNEQFF,TGCGCCAGCCGAAGACTAGCGGATTCCTACAATGAGCAGTTCTTC
15,NA,TRBV4-3,NA,TRBJ1-4,CASSQVGATNEKLFF,TGCGCCAGCAGCCAAGTAGGGGCAACTAATGAAAAACTGTTTTTT
13,NA,TRBV18,NA,TRBJ2-7,CASSPASTYEQYF,TGTGCCAGCTCACCTGCATCGACCTACGAGCAGTACTTC
13,NA,TRBV10-2,NA,TRBJ1-1,CASSEQEYTEAFF,TGCGCCAGCAGTGAACAGGAATACACTGAAGCTTTCTTT
15,NA,TRBV4-1,TRBD2,TRBJ2-1,CASSQAWGGASEQFF,TGCGCCAGCAGCCAAGCCTGGGGAGGGGCGAGTGAGCAGTTCTTC
17,NA,TRBV3-1/TRBV3-2,TRBD2,TRBJ2-1,CASSQGGRVSSYNEQFF,TGTGCCAGCAGCCAAGGCGGGAGGGTATCCTCCTACAATGAGCAGTTCTTC
17,NA,TRBV14,TRBD1,TRBJ2-2,CASSQGQGLLGTGELFF,TGTGCCAGCAGCCAAGGACAGGGCTTGCTTGGCACCGGGGAGCTGTTTTTT
14,once,TRBV5-1,NA,TRBJ1-3,CASSLSTSGNTIYF,TGCGCCAGCAGCTTGTCGACCTCCGGAAACACCATATATTTT
15,NA,TRBV6-5,NA,TRBJ1-1,CASIPFRGMDTEAFF,TGTGCCAGCATCCCCTTCAGGGGTATGGACACTGAAGCTTTCTTT
15,few,TRBV19,TRBD2,TRBJ2-2,CASRRSGASTGELFF,TGTGCCAGTAGGCGTAGCGGGGCCTCCACCGGGGAGCTGTTTTTT
12,NA,TRBV12-3/TRBV12-4,NA,TRBJ1-2,CASSLLPYGYTF,TGTGCCAGCAGTTTATTGCCCTATGGCTACACCTTC
20,NA,TRBV19,NA,TRBJ2-2,CASSQPHVLVLAGFTGELFF,TGTGCCAGTAGCCAACCGCACGTTCTAGTACTGGCAGGGTTTACCGGGGAGCTGTTTTTT
16,NA,TRBV4-1,TRBD1,TRBJ1-6,CASSQARGSGSSPLHF,TGCGCCAGCAGCCAAGCCAGGGGGTCCGGGAGTTCACCCCTCCACTTT
18,NA,TRBV23-1,NA,TRBJ2-3,CASSHSPDRNTPKDTQYF,TGCGCCAGCAGTCACTCCCCGGACAGAAATACTCCTAAAGATACGCAGTATTTT
13,NA,TRBV10-3,NA,TRBJ1-2,CAISDTGLYGYTF,TGTGCCATCAGTGATACGGGGCTCTATGGCTACACCTTC
13,once,TRBV11-3,TRBD1,TRBJ2-7,CASSRRDSYEQYF,TGTGCCAGCAGCCGCCGGGACAGCTACGAGCAGTACTTC
14,NA,TRBV9,NA,TRBJ2-6,CASSPIYGANVLTF,TGTGCCAGCAGCCCGATTTATGGGGCCAACGTCCTGACTTTC
11,once,TRBV29-1,NA,TRBJ1-1,CSVLRGIEAFF,TGCAGCGTTCTCAGGGGAATTGAAGCTTTCTTT
15,NA,TRBV2,NA,TRBJ1-6,CATAGGDSYNSPLHF,TGTGCCACCGCGGGGGGGGACTCCTATAATTCACCCCTCCACTTT
15,NA,TRBV3-1/TRBV3-2,NA,TRBJ1-1,CASSPTRQPNTEAFF,TGTGCCAGCAGCCCAACCCGACAGCCGAACACTGAAGCTTTCTTT
17,NA,TRBV11-2,NA,TRBJ2-6,CASSQRSGARGANVLTF,TGTGCCAGCAGCCAAAGGTCCGGGGCGAGGGGGGCCAACGTCCTGACTTTC
16,NA,TRBV19,TRBD1,TRBJ1-6,CASSTLEQGSGSPLHF,TGTGCCAGTAGTACCCTAGAACAGGGGAGCGGATCACCCCTCCACTTT
13,NA,TRBV30,NA,TRBJ1-1,CAWSGPMNTEAFF,TGTGCCTGGAGTGGGCCTATGAACACTGAAGCTTTCTTT
15,few,TRBV27,NA,TRBJ1-5,CASSLSRTVNQPQHF,TGTGCCAGCAGTTTAAGTCGGACAGTAAATCAGCCCCAGCATTTT
15,NA,TRBV4-1,NA,TRBJ1-5,CASSQERAWNQPQHF,TGCGCCAGCAGCCAAGAAAGGGCGTGGAATCAGCCCCAGCATTTT
16,NA,TRBV5-1,NA,TRBJ2-3,CASSFTGNVGPDTQYF,TGCGCCAGCAGCTTTACAGGGAACGTGGGGCCAGATACGCAGTATTTT
15,NA,TRBV5-8,TRBD1,TRBJ1-4,CASSQGQVPNEKLFF,TGTGCCAGCAGCCAAGGACAGGTTCCTAATGAAAAACTGTTTTTT
13,NA,TRBV7-9,NA,TRBJ1-1,CASSFSGRPEAFF,TGTGCCAGCAGCTTCAGTGGGCGCCCTGAAGCTTTCTTT
15,NA,TRBV30,TRBD2,TRBJ2-7,CAWSPHLAGGSEQYF,TGTGCCTGGAGCCCCCATCTAGCGGGGGGCTCCGAGCAGTACTTC
15,NA,TRBV19,NA,TRBJ1-2,CASSLGTGRSYGYTF,TGTGCCAGTAGCCTCGGTACTGGGCGCTCATATGGCTACACCTTC
14,NA,TRBV7-9,NA,TRBJ1-1,CASSKTGVNTEAFF,TGTGCCAGCAGCAAAACGGGGGTAAACACTGAAGCTTTCTTT
13,NA,TRBV27,NA,TRBJ2-2,CASSPEQSGELFF,TGTGCCAGCAGCCCCGAACAGTCCGGGGAGCTGTTTTTT
13,NA,TRBV5-6,NA,TRBJ1-1,CASSLNFAAEAFF,TGTGCCAGCAGCTTGAATTTCGCCGCTGAAGCTTTCTTT
15,NA,TRBV7-2,TRBD2,TRBJ2-1,CASSKTGGVYNEQFF,TGTGCCAGCAGCAAAACGGGGGGGGTCTACAATGAGCAGTTCTTC
12,NA,TRBV6-5,TRBD2,TRBJ2-7,CASRGGGSEQYF,TGTGCCAGCCGCGGCGGGGGTTCCGAGCAGTACTTC
10,once,TRBV20-1,NA,TRBJ2-3,CSAVHFTQYF,TGCAGTGCTGTACACTTTACGCAGTATTTT
14,once,TRBV7-9,NA,TRBJ1-6,CASSLRQDNSPLHF,TGTGCCAGCAGCTTACGACAGGACAATTCACCCCTCCACTTT
14,NA,TRBV27,NA,TRBJ2-3,CASSLSQGRGTQYF,TGTGCCAGCAGTTTATCGCAGGGTAGGGGTACGCAGTATTTT
13,NA,TRBV18,NA,TRBJ2-1,CASLRGGGNEQFF,TGTGCCAGCCTCAGAGGGGGGGGCAATGAGCAGTTCTTC
15,NA,TRBV27,TRBD1,TRBJ2-5,CASSFFGTGRETQYF,TGTGCCAGCAGTTTTTTCGGGACAGGGAGAGAGACCCAGTACTTC
13,NA,TRBV20-1,NA,TRBJ1-4,CSASPGDNEKLFF,TGCAGTGCTAGTCCCGGTGATAATGAAAAACTGTTTTTT
17,NA,TRBV10-3,TRBD1,TRBJ2-1,CAISDRGRDRGPNEQFF,TGTGCCATCAGTGATAGGGGAAGGGACAGGGGGCCCAATGAGCAGTTCTTC
16,NA,TRBV18,NA,TRBJ1-1,CASSPPTGSSNTEAFF,TGTGCCAGCTCACCACCCACAGGGTCTTCGAACACTGAAGCTTTCTTT
15,NA,TRBV28,NA,TRBJ1-6,CASSLSGLDNSPLHF,TGTGCCAGCAGTTTATCAGGGTTGGATAATTCACCCCTCCACTTT
16,NA,TRBV5-8,TRBD1,TRBJ1-1,CASSLQGVTQNTEAFF,TGTGCCAGCAGCTTACAGGGGGTGACGCAGAACACTGAAGCTTTCTTT
16,once,TRBV10-3,TRBD2,TRBJ2-1,CAISDRQLAGVSEQFF,TGTGCCATCAGTGATCGACAACTAGCGGGGGTCAGTGAGCAGTTCTTC